This entry lists 16 T cell receptor beta chains sequenced from one sample in a study of blood T cell repertoires in COVID-19. Using immunoSEQ multiplex PCR, the repertoire was profiled, and TCRdb retains in-frame clones only, with some absent. The sample lists 150,000 to 200,000 clones; roughly 88% were seen once. The source material was peripheral blood. The source is an elderly man with COVID-19, enrolled during active disease.

J is TRBJ1-2 and V is TRBV10-3; no reliable D call. Between the trimmed V and J ends, which lost 3 bases and 1 base, there was a span of 15 bases. Germline CDR1 is ENHRY and CDR2 is SYGVKD. The CDR3 length is 16 residues. This CDR3 is CAISDGGSGLNYGYTF. Written as DNA, the CDR3 is TGTGCCATCAGTGATGGAGGATCAGGTCTTAACTATGGCTACACCTTC.

The gene calls are TRBV18 and TRBJ1-1; no clear D. Germline-derived CDR1 and CDR2 are KGHSH and LQKENI. V lost 5 bases to trimming and J lost 3 bases, with 10 bases between them. CDR3 length: 13 residues. CDR3 sequence reads: CASSAGIDTEAFF. CDR3 DNA sequence: TGTGCCAGCTCAGCCGGGATCGACACTGAAGCTTTCTTT.

The chain is built from TRBV6-5 and TRBJ1-4, with D possibly matching TRBD1 (5 bases). The CDR3 extends over 16 amino acids. The ends were cut back, 2 bases at V and 8 bases at J, with 18 bases in the middle. Germline V gene data show CDR1 as MNHEY and CDR2 as SVGAGI. The CDR3 coding sequence is TGTGCCAGCAGTTACGGAATGGCGGGGCGCTGGGAAAAACTGTTTTTT. It specifies CASSYGMAGRWEKLFF.

The table lists this clone with a count of one. The chain couples TRBV5-6 to TRBJ1-5; 7 bases agree with TRBD1. Trimming removed 1 base from V and 2 bases from J; junction bases left unmatched: 6. The CDR3 runs to 16 residues. Germline lookup yields CDR1 SGHDT and CDR2 YYEEEE. CDR3 nucleotide sequence: TGTGCCAGCAGCTTGTGGACAGGAGATCGCAATCAGCCCCAGCATTTT. Protein: CASSLWTGDRNQPQHF.

This chain links TRBV6-6 with TRBJ2-5, with a possible D match to TRBD1 (5 bases). This CDR3 has 14 residues. The ends were cut back, 5 bases at V and 5 bases at J, with 15 bases in the middle. From germline, CDR1 is MNHNY and CDR2 SVGAGI (reference sequence). The CDR3 sequence: CASSVLPGKETQYF. In nucleotides, the CDR3 is TGTGCCAGCAGTGTTCTCCCAGGGAAGGAGACCCAGTACTTC.

The chain uses TRBV2 and TRBJ2-1, with D tentatively TRBD1 (6 bases). Trimming cost V 1 base and J 14 bases, with 9 bases left between them. The CDR3 sequence is 11 residues long. The germline V gene encodes CDR1 SNHLY and CDR2 FYNNEI. The CDR3 bases are TGTGCCAGCAGTGAAGTTTCAGGGGAGTTCTTC. This gives the protein CASSEVSGEFF.

Regarding this clone: Other DNA sequences within the sample encode an identical CDR3. The chain is built from TRBV6-5 and TRBJ1-3; D is undetermined. V was clipped by 7 bases and J by 1 base, with 11 bases between them. This CDR3 spans 14 amino acids. CDR1 is MNHEY, CDR2 SVGAGI, per germline. The CDR3 region has the DNA TGTGCCAGCACCCCGGGAGGGTCTGGAAACACCATATATTTT. It specifies CASTPGGSGNTIYF.

V usage is TRBV5-1 and J usage is TRBJ2-1; D call uncertain. V was shortened by 5 bases and J by 0 bases, with 12 bases between the two germline ends. In germline, CDR1 is SGHRS, CDR2 YFSETQ. This CDR3 is built from 15 residues. The CDR3 DNA is TGCGCCAGCAGGGGCGAGCAGATCTCCTACAATGAGCAGTTCTTC. It specifies CASRGEQISYNEQFF.

The chain is built from TRBV10-3 and TRBJ2-6; 9 bases are a match to TRBD1. This CDR3 region has 15 residues. Germline CDR1 reads ENHRY; CDR2 reads SYGVKD. V was clipped by 8 bases and J by 0 bases; unmatched bases: 2. The CDR3 sequence: CAIRDRDSGANVLTF. CDR3 DNA: TGTGCCATCCGGGACAGGGACTCTGGGGCCAACGTCCTGACTTTC.

The rearrangement links TRBV18 to TRBJ2-1, with 8 bases matching TRBD1. Germline V lookup: CDR1 KGHSH, CDR2 LQKENI. Losses at the gene ends were 4 bases for V and 5 bases for J; bases not matched to a gene: 7. The CDR3 spans 15 residues. As DNA, the CDR3 is TGTGCCAGCTCACTGGGGACAGGTAGGGACAATGAGCAGTTCTTC. Translated, it gives CASSLGTGRDNEQFF. Complete variable domain (other parts from reference TRBV18 and TRBJ2-1): NAGVMQNPRHLVRRRGQEARLRCSPMKGHSHVYWYRQLPEEGLKFMVYLQKENIIDESGMPKERFSAEFPKEGPSILRIQQVVRGDSAAYFCASSLGTGRDNEQFFGPGTRLTVL.

The genes are TRBV12-5 and TRBJ2-1; 11 bases are a match to TRBD2. Germline V lookup: CDR1 LGHNT, CDR2 FRNRAP. After removal of 7 bases from V and 7 bases from J, the junction contained 6 bases not matched to a gene. The CDR3 spans 14 residues. The CDR3: CASVTSGGGNEQFF. The CDR3 DNA follows: TGTGCTAGTGTTACTAGCGGGGGAGGAAATGAGCAGTTCTTC.

The chain combines TRBV4-3 with TRBJ1-6; D is undetermined. CDR3 length: 15 residues. Trimming stripped 0 bases from V and 7 bases from J, with 10 bases between. Germline CDR1 LGHNA, CDR2 YSLEER. DNA for the CDR3: TGCGCCAGCAGCCAAGAAGGTGGGCTCAATTCACCCCTCCACTTT. Translation: CASSQEGGLNSPLHF.

The chain joins TRBV6-5 to TRBJ1-2; D is uncertain. Trimming stripped 6 bases from V and 6 bases from J, with 17 bases between. The CDR3 covers 14 residues. Germline V gene lookup returns CDR1 MNHEY and CDR2 SVGAGI. The CDR3 sequence: CASRLSEVQDGYTF. CDR3 sequence (DNA): TGTGCCAGCAGACTATCCGAGGTGCAAGATGGCTACACCTTC.

This sequence joins TRBV18 and TRBJ2-3; D gene uncertain. The CDR3 loop spans 13 amino acids. With 2 bases removed from V and 6 bases from J, the gap between germline ends came to 9 bases. Germline CDR1 and CDR2: KGHSH and LQKENI. The CDR3 loop reads CASSPEPLDTQYF. Written as DNA, the CDR3 is TGTGCCAGCTCACCAGAGCCGTTGGATACGCAGTATTTT.

This rearrangement joins TRBV6-6 to TRBJ1-4; D is ambiguous. The germline gives CDR1 MNHNY, CDR2 SVGAGI (reference sequence). There are 15 residues in the CDR3. With 7 bases removed from V and 4 bases from J, the gap between germline ends came to 16 bases. For the CDR3, the DNA is TGTGCCAGCACCTTAACCCTGCGGCGTAATGAAAAACTGTTTTTT. Its translation is CASTLTLRRNEKLFF.

In the case of this clone: One junction end does not reproduce the germline sequence, and a read error may be involved. The gene calls are TRBV27 and TRBJ1-5; perhaps TRBD1 as D (6 bases). Germline V gene sequence: CDR1 MNHEY, CDR2 SMNVEV (reference sequence). The CDR3 covers 19 residues. The CDR3 loop reads CASCLTWAMGWGRMEPQHF. Written as DNA, the CDR3 is TGTGCCAGCTGTTTAACATGGGCTATGGGGTGGGGGCGAATGGAGCCCCAGCATTTT.